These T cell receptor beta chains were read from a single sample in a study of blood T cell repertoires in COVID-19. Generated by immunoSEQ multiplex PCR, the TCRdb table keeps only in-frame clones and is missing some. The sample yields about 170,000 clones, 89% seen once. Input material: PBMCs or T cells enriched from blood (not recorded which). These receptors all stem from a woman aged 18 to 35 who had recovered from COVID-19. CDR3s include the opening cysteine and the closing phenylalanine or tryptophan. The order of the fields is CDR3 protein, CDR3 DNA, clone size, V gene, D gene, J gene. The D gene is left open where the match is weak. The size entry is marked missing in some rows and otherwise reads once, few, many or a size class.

CASSSSTSTGGIAKNIQYF,TGCGCCAGCAGCTCGTCGACGTCGACGGGGGGGATAGCCAAAAACATTCAGTACTTC,.,TRBV5-1,TRBD2,TRBJ2-4
CASSEGQGDSTGEQYF,TGTGCCAGCAGCGAGGGACAGGGCGATTCTACGGGGGAGCAGTACTTC,.,TRBV9,TRBD1,TRBJ2-7
CASSPYPQGSTEAFF,TGCGCCAGCAGCCCGTACCCCCAGGGAAGCACTGAAGCTTTCTTT,.,TRBV5-1,.,TRBJ1-1
CASSSTGGGGYTF,TGTGCCAGCAGCAGTACAGGGGGCGGGGGCTACACCTTC,.,TRBV11-2,TRBD1,TRBJ1-2
CASSLARRGELFF,TGTGCCAGCAGCTTGGCCCGGAGGGGGGAGCTGTTTTTT,.,TRBV5-6,.,TRBJ2-2
CASTAGGGELFF,TGTGCCAGCACTGCAGGGGGTGGGGAGCTGTTTTTT,.,TRBV27,TRBD1,TRBJ2-2
CASSQGHIGSGRADQETQYF,TGTGCCAGCAGCCAAGGTCACATCGGGAGCGGGAGGGCCGACCAAGAGACCCAGTACTTC,.,TRBV4-2,TRBD2,TRBJ2-5
CASSESRQGPGYTF,TGTGCCAGCAGTGAATCGAGGCAGGGTCCTGGCTACACCTTC,.,TRBV25-1,.,TRBJ1-2
CASSFSRKDTEAFF,TGTGCCAGCAGTTTTAGTCGAAAAGACACTGAAGCTTTCTTT,.,TRBV28,.,TRBJ1-1
CSVGPRREGWNKQFF,TGCAGCGTTGGTCCCCGGCGGGAGGGGTGGAATAAGCAGTTCTTC,.,TRBV29-1,TRBD2,TRBJ2-1
CASSVQGGGELFF,TGTGCCAGCAGTGTGCAAGGGGGCGGGGAGCTGTTTTTT,.,TRBV2,.,TRBJ2-2
CASSRGDRGTDTQYF,TGTGCCAGCAGCCGAGGGGACAGGGGTACAGATACGCAGTATTTT,.,TRBV7-3,TRBD1,TRBJ2-3
CASSLFVTGLFF,TGTGCCAGCAGCTTATTCGTGACAGGGTTGTTCTTC,.,TRBV7-2,TRBD1,TRBJ2-1
CASRGGTDTQYF,TGTGCCAGCAGGGGGGGGACAGATACGCAGTATTTT,.,TRBV5-5,TRBD2,TRBJ2-3
CASSKGASGSNEQFF,TGTGCCAGCAGTAAAGGGGCTAGCGGGAGTAATGAGCAGTTCTTC,.,TRBV5-4,TRBD2,TRBJ2-1
CASSEPGGLADNEQFF,TGTGCCAGCAGTGAACCCGGAGGACTAGCTGACAATGAGCAGTTCTTC,.,TRBV6-1,TRBD2,TRBJ2-1
CASRNTGELFF,TGTGCCAGCCGTAACACCGGGGAGCTGTTTTTT,.,TRBV7-9,.,TRBJ2-2
CASDPVGAGGYTF,TGCGCCAGCGACCCCGTGGGGGCAGGGGGCTACACCTTC,.,TRBV10-1,.,TRBJ1-2
CASSFITIVGAYNEQFF,TGTGCCAGCAGCTTTATAACGATAGTCGGTGCCTACAATGAGCAGTTCTTC,.,TRBV7-9,.,TRBJ2-1
CASSSRLAAQYF,TGTGCCAGCAGTTCCCGACTAGCGGCGCAGTATTTT,.,TRBV27,TRBD2,TRBJ2-3
CASSLVSGMVNTEAFF,TGTGCCAGCAGCTTAGTTTCAGGGATGGTGAACACTGAAGCTTTCTTT,.,TRBV11-2,.,TRBJ1-1
CASSVGLAGDLNTGELFF,TGTGCCAGCAGCGTGGGACTAGCGGGAGACTTGAACACCGGGGAGCTGTTTTTT,.,TRBV5-6,TRBD2,TRBJ2-2
CASSEPTDSFSNQPQHF,TGCGCCAGCAGTGAGCCCACAGACAGTTTTAGCAATCAGCCCCAGCATTTT,few,TRBV10-2,.,TRBJ1-5
CASRPKSAAPGELFF,TGTGCAAGTCGCCCCAAAAGCGCCGCCCCCGGGGAGCTGTTTTTT,.,TRBV12-2,.,TRBJ2-2
CSVGNRVRTEAFF,TGCAGCGTTGGGAACAGGGTGCGCACTGAAGCTTTCTTT,medium-sized,TRBV29-1,.,TRBJ1-1
CASSQERGRGETQYF,TGCGCCAGCAGCCAAGAGCGTGGCAGGGGAGAGACCCAGTACTTC,once,TRBV4-3,.,TRBJ2-5
CASSQTFLGGGTEAFF,TGCGCCAGCAGCCAGACCTTCCTGGGAGGCGGCACTGAAGCTTTCTTT,.,TRBV4-3,.,TRBJ1-1
CATTGTLAKNIQYF,TGTGCCACAACAGGGACCCTAGCCAAAAACATTCAGTACTTC,.,TRBV6-5,.,TRBJ2-4
CASSLGTGPTDTQYF,TGTGCCAGCAGCCTAGGGACAGGGCCCACAGATACGCAGTATTTT,.,TRBV11-3,TRBD1,TRBJ2-3
CASSPHQGALQETQYF,TGTGCCAGCAGTCCACACCAGGGGGCCCTCCAAGAGACCCAGTACTTC,.,TRBV28,TRBD1,TRBJ2-5
CASSPGGGVAEQYF,TGTGCCAGCTCACCAGGGGGCGGAGTAGCGGAGCAGTACTTC,.,TRBV18,.,TRBJ2-7
CASRGGTSGSTDTQYF,TGTGCCAGCAGGGGAGGGACTAGCGGAAGCACAGATACGCAGTATTTT,once,TRBV2,TRBD2,TRBJ2-3
CASSLRTATNTEAFF,TGTGCCAGTAGTCTCCGGACAGCCACTAACACTGAAGCTTTCTTT,.,TRBV19,.,TRBJ1-1
CASSFRQAPGNTIYF,TGCGCCAGCAGCTTCAGACAGGCTCCGGGAAACACCATATATTTT,.,TRBV5-1,.,TRBJ1-3
CAWSAQGGNEQFF,TGTGCCTGGAGTGCACAGGGAGGGAATGAGCAGTTCTTC,once,TRBV30,.,TRBJ2-1
CASSDSETKDEQFF,TGTGCCAGCAGTGACTCGGAGACTAAGGATGAGCAGTTCTTC,.,TRBV6-4,.,TRBJ2-1
CASVGSSPLHF,TGTGCCAGCGTTGGGAGTTCACCCCTCCACTTT,.,TRBV28,.,TRBJ1-6
CASSLRDGKNIQYF,TGTGCCAGCAGTTTACGGGATGGCAAAAACATTCAGTACTTC,.,TRBV27,.,TRBJ2-4
CASSLRLQGGSSTDTQYF,TGCGCCAGCAGCTTGAGACTACAGGGGGGCTCTAGCACAGATACGCAGTATTTT,.,TRBV5-1,TRBD1,TRBJ2-3
CASSSLLAGPYNEQFF,TGTGCCAGCAGCTCCCTTCTAGCGGGGCCCTACAATGAGCAGTTCTTC,.,TRBV7-9,TRBD2,TRBJ2-1
CASSRRTGADTQYF,TGTGCCAGCAGTCGCCGCACGGGGGCAGATACGCAGTATTTT,.,TRBV2,.,TRBJ2-3
CASSLSQGVVGAFF,TGTGCCAGCAGCTTGTCGCAGGGGGTTGTGGGAGCTTTCTTT,few,TRBV5-5,TRBD1,TRBJ1-1
CASSFVAGEQYF,TGTGCCAGCAGTTTTGTGGCGGGGGAGCAGTACTTC,.,TRBV27,.,TRBJ2-7
CASSSPHTAQHF,TGTGCCAGCAGTTCCCCCCATACGGCCCAGCATTTT,.,TRBV28,.,TRBJ1-5